This paragraph reports one T cell receptor beta chain. The record originates from a study of response to subunit inactivated influenza vaccine. The CDR3 spans 15 residues. V was shortened by 0 bases and J by 7 bases, with 13 bases between the two germline ends. Germline CDR1 ENHRY, CDR2 SYGVKD. TCRdb itself ran the RT-PCR reads through MiXCR, one entry per CDR3 protein. The sample lists 430,000 or so distinct CDR3 sequences, about 10% occurring once. The TCR was taken from a man between 50 and 59 years old who received an inactivated influenza vaccine. The chain combines TRBV10-3 with TRBJ2-1, with D perhaps matching TRBD2 (6 bases). This sample comprised PBMCs from blood, obtained about 6 weeks after vaccination. CDR3 sequence (DNA): TGTGCCATCAGTGAGTCGGGCCGGGACTTGAATGAGCAGTTCTTC. This gives the protein CAISESGRDLNEQFF.